Given below is one T cell receptor (beta chain) in context. The sample comes from a study of blood T cell repertoires in COVID-19. At the level of the study: From the United States, Italy and Spain came samples of acute and convalescent COVID-19.

From germline, CDR1 is LNHNV and CDR2 YYDKDF (reference sequence). The CDR3 consists of 15 residues. Trimming took 3 bases from V and 8 from J, leaving 16 bases between them. Those who participated ranged in age from 18 to 89 years and resided in under 25 US areas. Profiled with immunoSEQ multiplex PCR; TCRdb holds only in-frame clones, not every one. The sample shows 350,000 to 450,000 clones, roughly 90% of them seen only once. Source material: PBMCs or T cells enriched from blood (not recorded which). The V gene is TRBV15, the J gene TRBJ1-4; no reliable D call. The TCR comes from a woman aged 18-29 years who had been exposed to COVID-19. CDR3 region: CATSRTWSGGEKLFF. In DNA, the CDR3 is TGTGCCACCAGCAGGACGTGGAGTGGAGGGGAAAAACTGTTTTTT.